The 27 T cell receptor beta chains below come from one sample, sequenced in a study of shared clonotypes between healthy human individuals. Assay: immunoSEQ multiplex PCR; the TCRdb copy retains only in-frame clones and omits some. The data contain about 340,000 clones, more than 60% of them singletons. Sequencing was carried out using memory CD4+ T cells sorted from blood. The subset is: CD45RA-negative fraction. The source of these receptors is a man aged 25-45 years in good health.

The chain combines TRBV11-2 with TRBJ2-7; D call uncertain. The V end lost 1 base, the J end lost 3 bases, and 10 bases lay between the germline ends. Germline V CDR1 and CDR2: SGHAT, FQNNGV. The CDR3 totals 14 residues. CDR3 DNA sequence: TGTGCCAGCAGCTTAGGTCAAGGAATCTACGAGCAGTACTTC. It codes for CASSLGQGIYEQYF.

This chain links TRBV6-5 with TRBJ2-7, with D maybe TRBD1 (6 bases). Between the trimmed V and J ends, which lost 7 bases and 5 bases, there was a span of 18 bases. This CDR3 has 14 residues. Germline V gene lookup returns CDR1 MNHEY and CDR2 SVGAGI. CDR3 nucleotide sequence: TGTGCCAGCACTCCAGACAGGTCCTTCAACGAGCAGTACTTC. It is translated as CASTPDRSFNEQYF.

The rearrangement links TRBV14 to TRBJ2-3; D is undetermined. Per the germline V gene, CDR1 is SGHDN and CDR2 is FVKESK. Trimming stripped 0 bases from V and 2 bases from J, with 15 bases between. This CDR3 region has 17 residues. The CDR3 DNA follows: TGTGCCAGCAGCCAAGATCGGCAGGTCCTTGCCACAGATACGCAGTATTTT. This gives the protein CASSQDRQVLATDTQYF.

V is TRBV29-1 and J is TRBJ1-2; TRBD1 matches at 8 bases. CDR3 size: 14 residues. The germline CDR1 and CDR2 sequences are SQVTM and ANQGSEA. V gave up 0 bases and J gave up 4 bases; unmatched junction bases: 4. CDR3 nucleotides: TGCAGCGTTGAAGAGCCAGGGGGCGTCTATGGCTACACCTTC. Its protein product is CSVEEPGGVYGYTF.

The chain combines TRBV6-1 with TRBJ2-5; D is undetermined. The CDR3 loop spans 12 amino acids. Per the germline V gene, CDR1 is MNHNS and CDR2 is SASEGT. Trimming pared 3 bases from V and 5 bases from J, leaving 7 bases between. CDR3 nucleotide sequence: TGTGCCAGCAGTGAGGTGGGGGAGACCCAGTACTTC. Encoded protein: CASSEVGETQYF.

V gene TRBV5-1 combines with J gene TRBJ1-6; D ambiguous. V was trimmed by 0 bases and J by 8 bases, leaving 9 bases between them. The germline gives CDR1 SGHRS, CDR2 YFSETQ. The CDR3 consists of 14 residues. This CDR3 reads CASSLGAADSPLHF. DNA for the CDR3: TGCGCCAGCAGCTTGGGGGCAGCCGATTCACCCCTCCACTTT.

The rearrangement uses TRBV18 and TRBJ2-3; D is perhaps TRBD2 (5 bases). The CDR3 has 15 residues. Trimming cost V 0 bases and J 2 bases, with 9 bases left between them. CDR1 is KGHSH, CDR2 LQKENI, per germline. The CDR3 spells CASSPPGVYTDTQYF. The CDR3 DNA is TGTGCCAGCTCACCACCCGGGGTATACACAGATACGCAGTATTTT.

The table lists this clone with many counts. The V call is TRBV11-2, the J call TRBJ2-1, with 11 bases identical to TRBD2. V lost 5 bases and J lost 9; bases outside the gene matches: 15. The CDR3 covers 17 residues. CDR1 SGHAT and CDR2 FQNNGV come from the germline V gene. The CDR3 sequence is CASSPGLSLAGEGEQFF. Here the CDR3 DNA reads TGTGCCAGCAGCCCCGGGCTATCACTAGCGGGAGAAGGTGAGCAGTTCTTC.

CDR3 amino acids: CASSQKGLAEETQYF. The DNA for the CDR3 is TGTGCCAGCAGCCAAAAGGGGCTAGCCGAAGAGACCCAGTACTTC. The V and J genes are TRBV4-2 and TRBJ2-5; D possibly uses TRBD1 or TRBD2 (5 bases each). Germline V gene lookup returns CDR1 LGHNA and CDR2 YNFKEQ. This CDR3 has 15 residues. The germline V and J ends were trimmed by 2 bases and 3 bases, with 13 bases remaining between them.

V is TRBV27 and J is TRBJ2-7, with D perhaps TRBD1 (6 bases). This CDR3 is 14 amino acids long. Germline CDR1 reads MNHEY; CDR2 reads SMNVEV (reference sequence). V was clipped by 3 bases and J by 9 bases, with 18 bases between them. The DNA of the CDR3 is TGTGCCAGCAGTTTCGGGCAGGGACAAAACGTGCAGTACTTC. Residues: CASSFGQGQNVQYF.

This clone appeared a single time. This chain uses TRBV5-1 with TRBJ2-5; 12 nucleotides align to TRBD1. V lost 2 bases to trimming and J lost 5 bases; unmatched junction nucleotides: 7. Germline CDR1 reads SGHRS; CDR2 reads YFSETQ. The CDR3 contains 16 residues. CDR3 amino acids: CASSFGDRGRGETQYF. The CDR3 DNA reads as TGCGCCAGCAGCTTCGGGGACAGGGGGCGCGGGGAGACCCAGTACTTC. Combining the CDR3 with reference TRBV5-1 and TRBJ2-5 gives the whole variable domain KAGVTQTPRYLIKTRGQQVTLSCSPISGHRSVSWYQQTPGQGLQFLFEYFSETQRNKGNFPGRFSGRQFSNSRSEMNVSTLELGDSALYLCASSFGDRGRGETQYFGPGTRLLVL.

This clone turned up a few times. The V and J genes are TRBV29-1 and TRBJ2-4; weak D call: TRBD2 (5 bases). V shed 3 bases and J shed 11 bases, with 11 bases lying between them. The CDR3 is 11 residues long. CDR1 is SQVTM, CDR2 ANQGSEA, per germline. CDR3 in DNA: TGCAGCGTTGATTCGGGGAAGGTTCAGTACTTC. It yields the protein CSVDSGKVQYF.

V usage is TRBV28 and J usage is TRBJ2-5; 7 bases align to TRBD2. Germline V gene data show CDR1 as MDHEN and CDR2 as SYDVKM. CDR3 length: 15 residues. The V and J ends lost 5 bases and 5 bases, in that order; junction bases with no gene match: 11. Written as DNA, the CDR3 is TGTGCCAGCAGTCTAACTACTAGCGCAGGCGAGACCCAGTACTTC. Its protein is CASSLTTSAGETQYF.

This sequence joins TRBV10-1 and TRBJ2-1; 10 bases are a match to TRBD2. V trimming: 5 bases; J trimming: 8 bases; junction bases outside the gene matches: 15. The length of the CDR3 is 17 residues. Germline V gene sequence: CDR1 WNHNN, CDR2 SYGVQD (reference sequence). DNA of the CDR3: TGCGCCAGCAGTCTCCTGAGGGCTAGCGGGAGTGGAGATGAGCAGTTCTTC. It yields the protein CASSLLRASGSGDEQFF.

This clone was picked up a small number of times. This sequence joins TRBV14 and TRBJ2-6, with no clear D. Per germline, CDR1 SGHDN and CDR2 FVKESK. The ends were cut back, 2 bases at V and 0 bases at J, with 8 bases in the middle. This CDR3 is built from 16 residues. In DNA form, the CDR3 reads TGTGCCAGCAGCCAACCCGGATACTCTGGGGCCAACGTCCTGACTTTC. Protein sequence: CASSQPGYSGANVLTF.

On this clone: This CDR3 is also generated by other DNA sequences in the sample. CDR3 coding DNA: TGTGCCAGCAGCCCGCGGACTAGTGGCAATGAGCAGTTCTTC. Amino acids: CASSPRTSGNEQFF. V and J are TRBV7-2 and TRBJ2-1; TRBD2 matches 7 bases. The CDR3 totals 14 residues. Germline-derived CDR1 and CDR2 are SGHTA and FQGNSA. After removal of 5 bases from V and 6 bases from J, the junction contained 7 bases not matched to a gene.

The V and J genes are TRBV5-4 and TRBJ1-1; 7 nucleotides line up with TRBD1. The CDR3 spans 14 residues. Germline V gene sequence: CDR1 SGHNT, CDR2 YYREEE (reference sequence). V lost 4 bases to trimming and J lost 5 bases; unmatched junction nucleotides: 8. CDR3 sequence (DNA): TGTGCCAGCAGCCTTGACGCAGGGGGAACTGAAGCTTTCTTT. It is translated as CASSLDAGGTEAFF.

There are a few counts of this clone. The chain couples TRBV6-1 to TRBJ2-6; D uncertain. Per germline, CDR1 MNHNS and CDR2 SASEGT. The V end lost 1 base, the J end lost 0 bases, and 7 bases lay between the germline ends. The CDR3 spans 16 residues. In nucleotides, the CDR3 is TGTGCCAGCAGTGAAGGGGTAAACTCTGGGGCCAACGTCCTGACTTTC. Amino acids: CASSEGVNSGANVLTF.

This clone occurred once. The gene calls are TRBV14 and TRBJ2-1; 9 bases line up with TRBD2. The CDR3 runs 15 residues. CDR1 and CDR2 from the germline V gene are SGHDN and FVKESK. The V and J ends lost 1 base and 9 bases, in that order; junction bases with no gene match: 7. CDR3 coding DNA: TGTGCCAGCAGCCAAGTACCGGGACTAGCTCCTGAGCAGTTCTTC. The encoded protein is CASSQVPGLAPEQFF. Full variable domain (missing parts from reference TRBV14 and TRBJ2-1): EAGVTQFPSHSVIEKGQTVTLRCDPISGHDNLYWYRRVMGKEIKFLLHFVKESKQDESGMPNNRFLAERTGGTYSTLKVQPAELEDSGVYFCASSQVPGLAPEQFFGPGTRLTVL.

The chain has TRBV5-6 and TRBJ1-1; 9 nucleotides match TRBD1. The CDR3 is 15 residues long. The ends lost 5 bases at V and 5 bases at J; junction bases unmatched: 10. CDR1 SGHDT and CDR2 YYEEEE come from the germline V gene. CDR3 protein: CASRGFSGQGTEAFF. The CDR3 DNA reads as TGTGCCAGCAGGGGGTTCTCAGGACAGGGGACTGAAGCTTTCTTT.

This clone was seen only a few times. The chain uses TRBV28 and TRBJ1-5; possible D gene TRBD1, 5 bases. Trimming took 7 bases from V and 15 from J, leaving 25 bases between them. Germline-derived CDR1 and CDR2 are MDHEN and SYDVKM. This CDR3 spans 14 amino acids. CDR3 nucleotide sequence: TGTGCCAGCACCAGTCCCGGGACCTCGCCGGTCGGGCATTTT. It yields the protein CASTSPGTSPVGHF.

The rearrangement links TRBV18 to TRBJ1-2, with D hard to call. The V end was cut by 2 bases, the J end by 7 bases, with 8 bases between. Germline V gene lookup returns CDR1 KGHSH and CDR2 LQKENI. The CDR3 is 12 amino acids. DNA for the CDR3: TGTGCCAGCTCACCAGGAGTGGTTGGCTACACCTTC. Its protein is CASSPGVVGYTF.

The V call is TRBV6-1, the J call TRBJ2-5; possible D gene TRBD2, 5 bases. Germline CDR1 MNHNS, CDR2 SASEGT. V was pared by 7 bases and J by 9 bases, with 21 bases between. The CDR3 runs to 14 residues. Here the CDR3 DNA reads TGTGCCAGCACCCTGAATATGGGGTCGGGGTCCCAGTACTTC. Translated, it gives CASTLNMGSGSQYF.

This chain connects TRBV10-3 to TRBJ1-1, with D perhaps matching TRBD1 (6 bases). The CDR3 contains 14 residues. The V gene's germline CDR1 is ENHRY and CDR2 SYGVKD. Deletions cut 0 bases from V and 7 bases from J, with 12 bases between. Here the CDR3 reads CAISESGGPNEAFF. CDR3 DNA: TGTGCCATCAGTGAGTCGGGGGGGCCCAATGAAGCTTTCTTT.

The genes are TRBV27 and TRBJ2-3, with 9 bases aligning to TRBD2. Germline-derived CDR1 and CDR2 are MNHEY and SMNVEV (reference sequence). The CDR3 is 15 residues long. V gave up 6 bases and J gave up 11 bases; unmatched junction bases: 15. The CDR3 is CASRSSRGRRGGQYF. The CDR3 nucleotides read TGTGCCAGCAGATCTTCACGGGGTCGGCGGGGGGGGCAGTATTTT.

The chain recombines TRBV19 with TRBJ2-5; 10 positions agree with TRBD1. Germline V CDR1 and CDR2: LNHDA, SQIVND (reference sequence). Germline trimming cut 6 bases from V and 5 bases from J; bases unmatched to any gene: 9. This CDR3 contains 15 residues. This CDR3 is CASSQDRGPSETQYF. In DNA, the CDR3 is TGTGCCAGTAGCCAAGACAGGGGGCCTTCGGAGACCCAGTACTTC.

This clone was seen only a few times. The identical CDR3 is also encoded by other nucleotide sequences in the sample. This sequence joins TRBV20-1 and TRBJ1-2; no reliable D call. Trimming left V 3 bases short and J 6 bases short, with 8 bases between. Germline V gene lookup returns CDR1 DFQATT and CDR2 SNEGSKA (reference sequence). The CDR3 is 11 amino acids. The CDR3 region has the DNA TGCAGTGCTAGCGCGGGGAATGGCTACACCTTC. This sequence encodes CSASAGNGYTF.